The sequence of this TCR beta chain was determined in a study of T cell responses to AZD1222 COVID-19 vaccine (dated by TCRdb to the early 2020s). Concerning the study at large: TCR sequencing covered roughly 230 trial participants: 200 to 220 given two doses of AZD1222 and about 26 given two doses of MenACWY control vaccine. Enrollment into the trials was organized by age into subgroups of 18-55, 56-69 and 70-plus years, and those subgroups contained about 160, 30 and 59 TCR-sequenced participants, respectively.

Trimming at the junction amounts to 1 base on V and 0 bases on J, and the germline ends lie 11 bases apart. CDR1 and CDR2 are drawn from the germline V gene: LGHNA, YSLEER. CDR3 length: 16 amino acids, cysteine to phenylalanine. This entry keeps only the CDR3 DNA: 48 bases, framed from base 1. General conclusions and limits of the study: In the small 56-69-year group, the increase in depth fell short of significance, most likely because of low power. Epitopes outside the regions mutated in the B.1.351 and B.1.1.7 variants were reportedly recognized by nearly half of the unique spike-specific TCRs. Conclusions about previously exposed vaccinees are limited, since just a handful of AZD1222 recipients were seropositive for SARS-CoV-2 at baseline. Because no day 14 peak-response samples were available, repertoires were characterized only after the peak T cell response. Vaccine-associated CD4 TCRs spanned the whole spike protein, with dominant responses in regions 160-218 and 743-854. Participants were mostly white British and included more females than males, and it was suggested by the authors that clonal diversity may have been underestimated. After two AZD1222 doses, spike-specific TCR breadth and depth were significantly higher than at day 0 and than in MenACWY recipients.

Comment on this clone: Its antigen specificity is not known. The record has no base qualities; no much larger clone is one base away.

The CDR3 regions of human TCRbeta chains were subjected to immunosequencing. The original methods were these. TCRs in the repertoires were compared against a reference library of SARS-CoV-2-specific TCRs that had been generated with the MIRA antigen-specificity platform. Breadth meant the fraction of unique TCRs that were SARS-CoV-2-associated, whereas depth meant the fraction of total T cells that were SARS-CoV-2-associated. Using the MIRA data, each spike-specific TCR was mapped to the spike region that the TCR reacts to and placed in a CD4 or CD8 class. Log10-transformed breadth and depth values were compared by one-way ANOVA with Sidak's multiple comparisons tests. Not all clones reach the TCRdb copy of this immuneACCESS table, which keeps in-frame sequences only. Checked studies attribute under half of the gap to unresolved V genes and leave the rest unexplained. V, J and clone size are those of that table, while D and trimming were read from the DNA. The sample records 110,000 or so clones, approximately 88% of which are singletons. The top ten clonotypes cover under 6.5% of the sample.

The time point label corresponds to: about 28 days (+/-7) after the second vaccine dose. Because spike-specific TCR depth and breadth did not differ between the two schedules, AZD1222 recipients who got a second dose at roughly 4 weeks were pooled with those who got a second dose at roughly 12 weeks. Vaccinee samples were obtained from the UK trials COV001 and COV002, which included a single-blind randomized controlled phase 2/3 trial of AZD1222 (ChAdOx1 nCoV-19) in healthy adults. For TCRbeta chain sequencing, PBMC samples from trial participants were taken at day 0 and at day 28 after the second dose.

Source: peripheral blood, taken 28 days after the second AZD1222 dose. The chain is encoded by TRBV4-3 joined to TRBJ2-3; TRBD2 is perhaps the D gene, given 5 matching bases. The TCR sequence derives from an adult who received the AZD1222 COVID-19 vaccine. The CDR3 region has the sequence CASSQAERTSTDTQYF. The DNA is TGCGCCAGCAGCCAAGCGGAGCGGACTAGCACAGATACGCAGTATTTT.